Listed below are T cell receptor beta chains from one sample, sequenced in a study of STAT3 mutations in large granular lymphocyte leukemia. Using immunoSEQ multiplex PCR, the repertoire was profiled, and TCRdb retains in-frame clones only, with some absent. The sample yields more than 9,500 clones, 76% seen once. The material sequenced was peripheral blood mononuclear cells. The receptors here all came from a man aged 55-75 years with T-cell large granular lymphocyte leukemia. Some clones in this sample may be carry-over from other donors' samples. CDR3s include the opening cysteine and the closing phenylalanine or tryptophan.

>TRBV11-2|TRBJ1-2
CASSQGQGNGYTF
>TRBV30|TRBJ2-1
CAWSAESHNEQFF
>TRBV19|TRBJ2-3
CASSVPGTGLRSADTQYF
>TRBV14|TRBJ2-1
CASSPGTGIDNEQFF
>TRBV7-9|TRBJ2-1
CASSRLYNEQFF
>TRBV19|TRBJ1-3
CASSIGHNSGNTIYF
>TRBV5-1|TRBJ2-7
CASSLGDSSYEQYF
>TRBV11-2|TRBJ2-7
CASSLEAVSYEQYF
>TRBV7-6|TRBJ2-7
CASSWDIPSYEQYF
>TRBV18|TRBJ2-1
CASSPTSGEQFF
>TRBV6-6|TRBJ2-7
CATSGGVVSEQYF
>TRBV4-2|TRBJ1-1
CASSQDGRQGVIPEAFF
>TRBV20-1|TRBJ2-7
CSARDRLEQYF
>TRBV7-2|TRBJ2-2
CASSLSSSGTPGELFF
>TRBV6-6|TRBJ2-7
CASSWGSEEQYF
>TRBV11-2|TRBJ1-2
CASSLVDQDGYTF
>TRBV5-4|TRBJ2-1
CASSFGGEQSNEQFF
>TRBV2|TRBJ2-7
CASSDGGSYEQYF
>TRBV7-2|TRBJ1-1
CASRKQGTEAFF
>TRBV28|TRBJ2-2
CASRPTSGNTGELFF
>TRBV19|TRBJ1-1
CASSPLGDRVTEAFF
>TRBV1|TRBJ1-5
CTSSQEDRVSNQPQHF
>TRBV25-1|TRBJ2-7
CASSETGPDRSRYEQYF
>TRBV10-3|TRBJ2-7
CAISGDRSGYEQYF
>TRBV6-1|TRBJ2-3
CASSDQRGDTQYF
>TRBV5-1|TRBJ2-6
CASSLADAGANVLTF
>TRBV7-8|TRBJ2-7
CASSNLGGGSDIYEQYF
>TRBV5-4|TRBJ2-3
CASRSGNGPDTQYF
>TRBV19|TRBJ2-1
CASSIGYNEQFF
>TRBV28|TRBJ2-7
CASSQTTGYEQYF
>TRBV18|TRBJ1-5
CASSPTSNQPQHF
>TRBV30|TRBJ2-7
CAWSRINRVDEQYF
>TRBV27|TRBJ2-5
CASSTQGAQYF
>TRBV5-6|TRBJ1-1
CASSPDRQVEAFF
>TRBV29-1|TRBJ1-2
CSAHSAGAYGYTF
>TRBV5-4|TRBJ2-3
CASSPSSGREKDTQYF
>TRBV19|TRBJ1-1
CASSLGQTNTEAFF
>TRBV10-3|TRBJ2-3
CAIKVGFLFLDTQYF
>TRBV5-6|TRBJ1-1
CASSLRPGGRTEAFF
>TRBV6-5|TRBJ2-1
CASSLGGGSVDEQFF